The 21 T cell receptor beta chains reported below all come from one sample, sequenced in a study of blood T cell repertoires in COVID-19. The table came from immunoSEQ multiplex PCR; TCRdb's copy has only in-frame clones and leaves some out. The repertoire holds approximately 490,000 clones, with approximately 91% as singletons. Specimen: PBMCs or T cells enriched from blood (not recorded which). These receptors originate from an older woman who had recovered from COVID-19.

The rearrangement joins TRBV4-2 to TRBJ2-3; 8 bases match TRBD1. CDR3 size: 16 residues. Trimming cost V 4 bases and J 0 bases; bases outside gene matches: 6. Germline V lookup: CDR1 LGHNA, CDR2 YNFKEQ. The CDR3 sequence is CASSPTGGPSTDTQYF. CDR3 in DNA: TGTGCCAGCAGCCCAACAGGGGGACCGAGCACAGATACGCAGTATTTT.

A single count supports this clone. This chain connects TRBV2 to TRBJ2-7; TRBD1 is a possible D gene (5 bases). Germline V gives CDR1 SNHLY, CDR2 FYNNEI. V was shortened by 6 bases and J by 4 bases, with 13 bases between the two germline ends. CDR3 length: 13 residues. The CDR3: CASRDSGVYEQYV. The DNA of the CDR3 is TGTGCCAGCAGAGACAGTGGAGTATACGAGCAGTACGTC.

This clone was seen just once. The genes are TRBV12-5 and TRBJ2-6, with 9 bases identical to TRBD1. The CDR3 runs 17 residues. J gave up 2 bases and V 5 bases, and 7 bases lay outside the gene matches. The germline V gene has CDR1 LGHNT and CDR2 FRNRAP. The CDR3 nucleotides are TGTGCTAGTGGTGTGGGACAGGGAAGTACTGGGGCCAACGTCCTGACTTTC. Its protein product is CASGVGQGSTGANVLTF.

V usage is TRBV14 and J usage is TRBJ1-1; 7 bases agree with TRBD1. Trimming at V came to 2 bases and at J to 1 base, leaving 1 base not matched to a gene. The CDR3 runs to 14 residues. Germline V gene lookup returns CDR1 SGHDN and CDR2 FVKESK. The CDR3: CASSQQGGNTEAFF. The CDR3 coding sequence is TGTGCCAGCAGCCAACAGGGGGGGAACACTGAAGCTTTCTTT.

V gene TRBV5-8 combines with J gene TRBJ1-4; maybe TRBD1 (5 bases). CDR3 length: 16 residues. The ends were cut back, 4 bases at V and 7 bases at J, with 20 bases in the middle. Germline lookup yields CDR1 SGHTS and CDR2 YDEGEE. The CDR3 nucleotides are TGTGCCAGCAGCCCTGCGGGGACTCTACGTCTTGAAAAACTGTTTTTT. It specifies CASSPAGTLRLEKLFF.

J is TRBJ1-1 and V is TRBV19; a weak D match, TRBD1 (6 bases). Looked up from germline, CDR1 is LNHDA and CDR2 is SQIVND (reference sequence). With 3 bases removed from V and 4 bases from J, the gap between germline ends came to 15 bases. The CDR3 loop spans 15 amino acids. The CDR3: CASSMWSSGVTEAFF. CDR3 bases: TGTGCCAGTAGTATGTGGTCTTCAGGGGTCACTGAAGCTTTCTTT.

This rearrangement joins TRBV2 to TRBJ1-1; no clear D gene. Trimming took off 4 bases at V and 1 base at J, with 13 bases between the two ends. This CDR3 is built from 15 residues. Germline CDR1 reads SNHLY; CDR2 reads FYNNEI. The CDR3 region has the DNA TGTGCCAGCAGTGCGTTCCGGGGTGGGAACACTGAAGCTTTCTTT. Translated: CASSAFRGGNTEAFF.

This rearrangement joins TRBV2 to TRBJ1-6; a possible D gene is TRBD1 (6 bases). The germline V gene encodes CDR1 SNHLY and CDR2 FYNNEI. With 6 bases removed from V and 7 bases from J, the gap between germline ends came to 16 bases. This CDR3 spans 15 amino acids. CDR3 loop: CASRLEGVTNSPLHF. In nucleotides, the CDR3 is TGTGCCAGCAGGTTAGAGGGGGTTACGAATTCACCCCTCCACTTT.

J is TRBJ1-1 and V is TRBV9, with D uncertain. Germline CDR1 reads SGDLS; CDR2 reads YYNGEE. This CDR3 has 13 amino acids. The V and J ends lost 4 bases and 1 base respectively, with 8 bases between them. The CDR3 loop reads CASSPFWNTEAFF. The CDR3 region has the DNA TGTGCCAGCAGCCCCTTTTGGAACACTGAAGCTTTCTTT.

The V call is TRBV2, the J call TRBJ2-7, with 10 bases matching TRBD2. J gave up 1 base and V 6 bases, and 18 bases lay outside the gene matches. The V gene's germline CDR1 is SNHLY and CDR2 FYNNEI. The CDR3 sequence is 19 residues long. For the CDR3, the DNA is TGTGCCAGCAGAGCGGGGGGGGCGGACCCGGGAATAAGATCCTACGAGCAGTACTTC. Amino acid sequence: CASRAGGADPGIRSYEQYF.

Comment on this clone: The same CDR3 can be traced to other DNA sequences in this sample. CDR3 bases: TGTGCCAGCAGTTTGGGGGGAGGGTACACCTTC. Its translation: CASSLGGGYTF. V is TRBV12-3 or TRBV12-4 and J is TRBJ1-2; D perhaps matches TRBD1 (5 bases). Trimming left V 3 bases short and J 11 bases short, with 10 bases between. This CDR3 contains 11 residues.

This rearrangement joins TRBV19 to TRBJ1-1, with 7 bases lining up with TRBD1. The length of the CDR3 is 17 residues. The V gene end was trimmed by 7 bases and the J gene end by 0 bases; junction bases not matched to a gene: 14. Looked up from germline, CDR1 is LNHDA and CDR2 is SQIVND (reference sequence). CDR3 DNA: TGTGCCAGTATCACGAGGTACAGGGGTATATTGAACACTGAAGCTTTCTTT. The encoded protein is CASITRYRGILNTEAFF.

As for this clone: The sample has other DNA sequences that encode this CDR3 too. V and J are TRBV10-3 and TRBJ1-5; 7 bases match TRBD1. J gave up 2 bases and V 5 bases, and 3 bases lay outside the gene matches. Germline V gene sequence: CDR1 ENHRY, CDR2 SYGVKD. This CDR3 has 14 amino acids. The CDR3 nucleotides are TGTGCCATCAGTACCGACAGGGGCAATCAGCCCCAGCATTTT. Translated: CAISTDRGNQPQHF.

The gene calls are TRBV2 and TRBJ2-1; 8 positions match TRBD1. Per germline, CDR1 SNHLY and CDR2 FYNNEI. The CDR3 runs 13 residues. The junction had 4 bases not matched to a gene; V was cut back by 7 bases and J by 5 bases. The CDR3: CASTGTGNNEQFF. The CDR3 DNA follows: TGTGCCAGCACCGGGACAGGCAACAATGAGCAGTTCTTC.

The chain uses TRBV7-2 and TRBJ1-2; a weak D match, TRBD1 (6 bases). This CDR3 comprises 15 residues. The germline V and J ends were trimmed by 1 base and 1 base, with 10 bases remaining between them. Germline CDR1 reads SGHTA; CDR2 reads FQGNSA. The CDR3 protein is CASSLGQALNYGYTF. In DNA form, the CDR3 reads TGTGCCAGCAGCTTAGGACAGGCCCTTAACTATGGCTACACCTTC.

The gene calls are TRBV5-1 and TRBJ2-4; 9 bases map to TRBD1. The CDR3 extends over 13 amino acids. Germline values: CDR1 SGHRS, CDR2 YFSETQ. V gave up 5 bases and J gave up 8 bases; unmatched junction bases: 5. The CDR3 bases are TGCGCCAGCAGAGACGACAGGGGGGACATTCAGTACTTC. This codes for CASRDDRGDIQYF.

V usage is TRBV6-5 and J usage is TRBJ1-2; 7 bases are shared with TRBD1. The CDR3 has 13 residues. CDR1 MNHEY and CDR2 SVGAGI come from the germline V gene. J was trimmed by 4 bases and V by 8 bases; bases with no gene match: 7. The CDR3 DNA is TGTGCCAGCTGGACAGGACCCTCCTATGGCTACACCTTC. As protein: CASWTGPSYGYTF.

This clone was recorded a few times. The V and J genes are TRBV5-1 and TRBJ1-2; D unclear. The germline V gene encodes CDR1 SGHRS and CDR2 YFSETQ. With 5 bases removed from V and 1 base from J, the gap between germline ends came to 15 bases. The CDR3 consists of 15 residues. CDR3 DNA: TGCGCCAGCAGTCGCACCGGGGTTTATAACTATGGCTACACCTTC. Its translation: CASSRTGVYNYGYTF.

About this clone itself: Other nucleotide sequences from this sample produce the same CDR3. J is TRBJ1-5 and V is TRBV3-1 (or the pseudogene TRBV3-2), with unresolved D. Looked up from germline, CDR1 is LGHDT and CDR2 is YNNKEL (reference sequence). The CDR3 is 13 residues long. The V end was cut by 1 base, the J end by 4 bases, with 5 bases between. The CDR3: CASSQAGNQPQHF. The CDR3 region has the DNA TGTGCCAGCAGCCAAGCGGGTAATCAGCCCCAGCATTTT.

The J gene is TRBJ1-4, the V gene TRBV5-1, with D maybe TRBD1 (5 bases). Germline V gives CDR1 SGHRS, CDR2 YFSETQ. The CDR3 sequence is 14 residues long. V was shortened by 0 bases and J by 8 bases, with 11 bases between the two germline ends. The CDR3 loop reads CASSLDGADEKLFF. The DNA of the CDR3 is TGCGCCAGCAGCTTGGATGGGGCCGACGAAAAACTGTTTTTT.

This chain joins TRBV19 and TRBJ2-4, with a weak D call TRBD2 (5 bases). The germline V gene has CDR1 LNHDA and CDR2 SQIVND (reference sequence). V was shortened by 4 bases and J by 1 base, with 8 bases between the two germline ends. The CDR3 spans 14 residues. DNA for the CDR3: TGTGCCAGTAGTAAAGGGAGCGCCAAAAACATTCAGTACTTC. Amino acids: CASSKGSAKNIQYF.